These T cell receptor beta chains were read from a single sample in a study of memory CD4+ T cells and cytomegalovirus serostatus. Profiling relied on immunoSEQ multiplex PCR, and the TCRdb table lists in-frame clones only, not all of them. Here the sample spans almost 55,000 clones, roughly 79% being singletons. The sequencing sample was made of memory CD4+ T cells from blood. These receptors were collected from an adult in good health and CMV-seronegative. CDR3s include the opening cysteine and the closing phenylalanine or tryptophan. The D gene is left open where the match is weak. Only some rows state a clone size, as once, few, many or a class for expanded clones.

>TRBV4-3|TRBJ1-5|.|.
CASSPSRTGNQPQHF
TGCGCCAGCAGCCCTTCCCGGACGGGAAATCAGCCCCAGCATTTT
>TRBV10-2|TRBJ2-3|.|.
CATLEDTQYF
TGCGCCACACTAGAGGATACGCAGTATTTT
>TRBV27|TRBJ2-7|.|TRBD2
CASSRGLAVYEQYF
TGTGCCAGCAGCAGGGGACTAGCGGTCTACGAGCAGTACTTC
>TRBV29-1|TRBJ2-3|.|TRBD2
CSVAAPSGRADTQYF
TGCAGCGTCGCCGCCCCCAGCGGGAGAGCAGATACGCAGTATTTT
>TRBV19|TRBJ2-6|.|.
CARRQSSGANVLTF
TGTGCCAGGCGACAGAGCTCTGGGGCCAACGTCCTGACTTTC
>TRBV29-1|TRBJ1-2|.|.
CSVEYSNYGYTF
TGCAGCGTTGAGTACAGCAACTATGGCTACACCTTC
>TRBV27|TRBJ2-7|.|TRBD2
CASSPRTSIYEQYF
TGTGCCAGCAGTCCGCGGACTAGCATATACGAGCAGTACTTC
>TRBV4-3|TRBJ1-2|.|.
CASSQDWVINYGYTF
TGCGCCAGCAGCCAAGATTGGGTGATTAACTATGGCTACACCTTC
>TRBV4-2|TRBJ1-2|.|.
CASSPSGGSNYGYTF
TGTGCCAGCAGCCCGTCGGGGGGATCTAACTATGGCTACACCTTC
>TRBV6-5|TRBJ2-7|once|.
CASRTGTPLSEQYF
TGTGCCAGCCGCACCGGGACACCCCTCTCCGAGCAGTACTTC
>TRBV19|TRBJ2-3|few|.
CASSMADTQYF
TGTGCCAGTAGTATGGCAGATACGCAGTATTTT
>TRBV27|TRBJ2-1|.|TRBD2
CASKFAATSGVRDEQFF
TGTGCCAGCAAGTTTGCCGCGACTAGCGGGGTAAGGGATGAGCAGTTCTTC
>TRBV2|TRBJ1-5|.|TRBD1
CASRRDRTGTVYSNQPQHF
TGTGCCAGCAGACGGGACCGGACAGGCACCGTATATAGCAATCAGCCCCAGCATTTT
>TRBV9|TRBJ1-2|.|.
CASSIDPNYGYTF
TGTGCCAGCAGCATAGACCCTAACTATGGCTACACCTTC
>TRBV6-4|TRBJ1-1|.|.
CASSDRRGTEAFF
TGTGCCAGCAGTGACCGTAGGGGAACTGAAGCTTTCTTT
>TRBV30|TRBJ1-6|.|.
CAWSRGEGTPLHF
TGTGCCTGGAGTCGGGGGGAGGGGACACCCCTCCACTTT
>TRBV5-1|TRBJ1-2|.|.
CASSVIPGHEGYTF
TGCGCCAGCAGCGTAATCCCGGGCCACGAGGGCTACACCTTC
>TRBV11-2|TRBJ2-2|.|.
CASSLLGGELFF
TGTGCCAGCAGCTTGCTGGGCGGGGAGCTGTTTTTT
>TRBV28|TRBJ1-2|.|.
CASSNPIGSYGYTF
TGTGCCAGCAGCAACCCGATAGGGTCCTATGGCTACACCTTC
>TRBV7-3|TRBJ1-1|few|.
CASSRDRYTEAFF
TGTGCCAGCAGCCGAGACAGGTACACTGAAGCTTTCTTT
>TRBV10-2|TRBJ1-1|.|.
CASSERMGMNTEAFF
TGCGCCAGCAGTGAGCGAATGGGAATGAACACTGAAGCTTTCTTT
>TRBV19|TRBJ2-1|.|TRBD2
CASSPRGYNEQFF
TGTGCCAGTAGTCCGCGGGGGTACAATGAGCAGTTCTTC
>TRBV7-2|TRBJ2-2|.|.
CASSLVDRKTGELFF
TGTGCCAGCAGCTTAGTGGACAGAAAGACCGGGGAGCTGTTTTTT
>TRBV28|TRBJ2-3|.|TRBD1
CASSLGKIQGLGDTQYF
TGTGCCAGCAGTTTAGGAAAAATACAGGGGCTGGGAGATACGCAGTATTTT
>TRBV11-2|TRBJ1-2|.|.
CASSLDRGTVYGYTF
TGTGCCAGCAGCTTAGACCGGGGTACGGTATATGGCTACACCTTC
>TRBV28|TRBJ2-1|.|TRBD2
CASRRTSGGLGKEFF
TGTGCCAGCAGGAGGACTAGCGGGGGCTTAGGGAAGGAGTTCTTC
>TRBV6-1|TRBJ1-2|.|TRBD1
CASRAGTGLNYGYTF
TGTGCCAGCAGAGCTGGGACAGGGCTTAACTATGGCTACACCTTC
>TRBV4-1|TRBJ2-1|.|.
CASSYLAFSYNEQFF
TGCGCCAGCAGCTATCTAGCATTCTCCTACAATGAGCAGTTCTTC
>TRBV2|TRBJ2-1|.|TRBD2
CASSEMGGSNNEQFF
TGTGCCAGCAGTGAGATGGGAGGGAGTAACAATGAGCAGTTCTTC
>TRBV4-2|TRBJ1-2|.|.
CASSQEGGWSYGYTF
TGTGCCAGCAGCCAAGAGGGGGGCTGGAGCTATGGCTACACCTTC
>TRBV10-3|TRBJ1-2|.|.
CAISESGGNYGYTF
TGTGCCATCAGTGAGTCAGGAGGGAACTATGGCTACACCTTC
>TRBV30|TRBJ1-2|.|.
CAWSPPAYTF
TGTGCCTGGAGCCCTCCTGCTTACACCTTC
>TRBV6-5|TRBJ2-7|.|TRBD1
CASSPSGTGDEQYF
TGTGCCAGCAGTCCTTCCGGGACAGGGGATGAGCAGTACTTC
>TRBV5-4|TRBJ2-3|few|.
CASSLTSPSVRSDTQYF
TGTGCCAGCAGCTTGACATCTCCTAGCGTGAGATCAGATACGCAGTATTTT
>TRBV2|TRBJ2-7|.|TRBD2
CASTKRTSGIAEQYF
TGTGCCAGCACCAAAAGGACTAGCGGGATCGCCGAGCAGTACTTC
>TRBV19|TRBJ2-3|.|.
CASRGAKGTQYF
TGTGCCAGCAGAGGGGCCAAGGGAACGCAGTATTTT
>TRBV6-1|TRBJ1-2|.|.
CASSRRPGDYYGYTF
TGTGCCAGCAGTAGACGACCTGGGGATTACTATGGCTACACCTTC
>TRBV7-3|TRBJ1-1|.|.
CASGRRFGTEAFF
TGTGCCAGCGGAAGACGGTTTGGCACTGAAGCTTTCTTT
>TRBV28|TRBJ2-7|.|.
CASTPTGASYEQYF
TGTGCCAGCACCCCAACCGGGGCCAGCTACGAGCAGTACTTC
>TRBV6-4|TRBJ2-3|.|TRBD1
CASSDSKGADFTDTQYF
TGTGCCAGCAGTGACTCTAAGGGGGCCGATTTCACAGATACGCAGTATTTT
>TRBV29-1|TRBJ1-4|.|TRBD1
CSAGGGGGEKLFF
TGCAGCGCTGGCGGAGGGGGCGGTGAAAAACTGTTTTTT
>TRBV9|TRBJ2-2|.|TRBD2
CASSVGLAGVGTGELFF
TGTGCCAGCAGCGTTGGACTAGCGGGAGTAGGGACCGGGGAGCTGTTTTTT
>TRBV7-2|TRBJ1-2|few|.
CASSSATNYGYTF
TGTGCCAGCAGCTCAGCAACTAACTATGGCTACACCTTC
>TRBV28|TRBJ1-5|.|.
CASTLESPSNQPQHF
TGTGCCAGCACCCTCGAATCACCTAGCAATCAGCCCCAGCATTTT
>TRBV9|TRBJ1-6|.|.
CASSPESGYYNSPLHF
TGTGCCAGTAGCCCTGAAAGCGGGTATTATAATTCACCCCTCCACTTT
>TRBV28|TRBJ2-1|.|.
CASSKIDEQFF
TGTGCCAGCAGTAAAATCGATGAGCAGTTCTTC
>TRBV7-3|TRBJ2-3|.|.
CASSLEGTDTQYF
TGTGCCAGCAGCTTAGAAGGGACAGATACGCAGTATTTT
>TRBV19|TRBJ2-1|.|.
CASSRQGQYNEQFF
TGTGCCAGTAGTCGCCAAGGACAGTACAATGAGCAGTTCTTC
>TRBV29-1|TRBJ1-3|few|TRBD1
CSVDTDRDDTIYF
TGCAGCGTTGACACCGACAGGGATGACACCATATATTTT
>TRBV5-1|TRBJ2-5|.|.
CASSASLSQETQYF
TGCGCCAGCAGCGCCTCCTTAAGCCAAGAGACCCAGTACTTC
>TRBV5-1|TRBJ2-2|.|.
CASTLLGGTNTGELFF
TGCGCCAGCACCCTTCTTGGCGGGACGAACACCGGGGAGCTGTTTTTT
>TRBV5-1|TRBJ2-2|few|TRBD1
CASSLAPRQGSTGELFF
TGCGCCAGCAGCTTGGCCCCTAGACAGGGGTCGACCGGGGAGCTGTTTTTT
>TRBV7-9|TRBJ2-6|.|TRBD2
CASSGSVFGGASGANVLTF
TGTGCCAGCAGTGGAAGTGTTTTCGGGGGGGCCTCTGGGGCCAACGTCCTGACTTTC